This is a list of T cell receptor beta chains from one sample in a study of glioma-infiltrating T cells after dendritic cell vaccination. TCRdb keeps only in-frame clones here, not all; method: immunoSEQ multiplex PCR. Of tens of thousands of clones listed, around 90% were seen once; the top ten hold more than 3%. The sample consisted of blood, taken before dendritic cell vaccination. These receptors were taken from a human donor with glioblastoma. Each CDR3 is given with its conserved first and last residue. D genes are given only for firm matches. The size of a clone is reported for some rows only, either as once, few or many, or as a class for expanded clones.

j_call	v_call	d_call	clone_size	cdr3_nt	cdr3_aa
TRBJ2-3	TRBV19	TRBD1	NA	TGTGCCAGTAGTACACAGGGGGCGCAAGATACGCAGTATTTT	CASSTQGAQDTQYF
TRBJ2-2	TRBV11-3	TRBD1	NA	TGTGCCAGCAGCTTGGGGACAGGCCCCGGCGGGGAGCTGTTTTTT	CASSLGTGPGGELFF
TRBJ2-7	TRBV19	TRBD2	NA	TGTGCCAGTAGTATGCCGGGACTAGCGGGCTACGAGCAGTACTTC	CASSMPGLAGYEQYF
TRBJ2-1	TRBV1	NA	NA	TGCACCAGCAGTCAACAACTCACCAGCGGGAGATACAATGAGCAGTTCTTC	CTSSQQLTSGRYNEQFF
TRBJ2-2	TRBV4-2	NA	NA	TGTGCCAGCAGCCCGCGACACCCCCCGCTCACCGGGGAGCTGTTTTTT	CASSPRHPPLTGELFF
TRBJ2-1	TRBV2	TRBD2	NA	TGTGCCAGCAGCCCCGGACTAGCGGGGGGCGATGAGCAGTTCTTC	CASSPGLAGGDEQFF
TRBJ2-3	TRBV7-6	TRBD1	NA	TGTGCCAGCAGCTTACAGGGGGGACAGGGAGGAGGCGATACGCAGTATTTT	CASSLQGGQGGGDTQYF
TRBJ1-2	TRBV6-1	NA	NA	TGTGCCAGCAGTGAAGCGCAGGGAATTGGGGGCTACACCTTC	CASSEAQGIGGYTF
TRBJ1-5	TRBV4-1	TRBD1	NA	TGCGCCAGCAGCCAGCGGGGACAGACAGATCAGCCCCAGCATTTT	CASSQRGQTDQPQHF
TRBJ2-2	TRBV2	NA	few	TGTGCCAGCGGACTGTTTGAGGGGGAGCTGTTTTTT	CASGLFEGELFF
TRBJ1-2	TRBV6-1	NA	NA	TGTGCCAGCAGTGAAGGGGGGGTTGATGGCTACACCTTC	CASSEGGVDGYTF